The 20 T cell receptor beta chains below come from one sample, sequenced in a study of blood T cell repertoires in COVID-19. Data came from immunoSEQ multiplex PCR; TCRdb stores just in-frame clones and leaves some out. Of hundreds of thousands of clones in the sample, roughly 80% were seen once. The sequencing input was peripheral blood. All receptors come from a woman older than 75 with acute or convalescent COVID-19.

V usage is TRBV6-5 and J usage is TRBJ2-1, with TRBD2 matching 9 bases. This CDR3 has 15 residues. The V segment lost 6 bases and the J segment 8 bases; nucleotides outside the gene matches: 11. CDR1 is MNHEY, CDR2 SVGAGI, per germline. CDR3: CASSTGLAKYYEQFF. The CDR3 DNA sequence: TGTGCCAGCAGCACCGGACTAGCGAAGTACTATGAGCAGTTCTTC.

The chain employs TRBV19 and TRBJ2-2; TRBD1 might be the D (6 bases). The CDR3 runs 13 residues. Germline-derived CDR1 and CDR2 are LNHDA and SQIVND (reference sequence). Trimming stripped 6 bases from V and 5 bases from J, with 10 bases between. Here the CDR3 DNA reads TGTGCCAGTAGACTCAGGGGTACCGGGGAGCTGTTTTTT. Its translation: CASRLRGTGELFF.

This chain links TRBV4-1 with TRBJ1-2, with D tentatively TRBD1 (6 bases). The CDR3 extends over 17 amino acids. Germline V lookup: CDR1 MGHRA, CDR2 YSYEKL. The V end lost 0 bases, the J end lost 0 bases, and 14 bases lay between the germline ends. CDR3 residues: CASSQDIGTQANYGYTF. DNA of the CDR3: TGCGCCAGCAGCCAAGATATTGGGACACAGGCTAACTATGGCTACACCTTC.

The chain employs TRBV11-2 and TRBJ2-7; 11 nucleotides match TRBD2. The V and J ends lost 4 bases and 4 bases, in that order; junction bases with no gene match: 6. Germline CDR1 SGHAT, CDR2 FQNNGV. The CDR3 has 15 residues. This CDR3 reads CASSYGTSGVYEQYF. In DNA form, the CDR3 reads TGTGCCAGCAGCTACGGGACTAGCGGAGTATACGAGCAGTACTTC.

The V call is TRBV4-1, the J call TRBJ2-1; 10 nucleotides line up with TRBD2. Per germline, CDR1 MGHRA and CDR2 YSYEKL. The length of the CDR3 is 16 residues. The V and J ends lost 1 base and 4 bases, in that order; junction bases with no gene match: 4. CDR3 amino acids: CASSQALAGVYNEQFF. The CDR3 nucleotides read TGCGCCAGCAGCCAAGCTCTAGCGGGGGTTTACAATGAGCAGTTCTTC.

Details on this clone: Germline and junction disagree at one end, which may indicate a read error. The chain links TRBV5-8 to TRBJ1-4, with D possibly TRBD1 on 6 matching bases. In germline, CDR1 is SGHTS, CDR2 YDEGEE. The CDR3 spans 15 residues. CDR3 region: CASSLEGTTNEKLFF. In DNA form, the CDR3 reads TGTGCCAGCAGCTTGGAGGGGACAACAAATGAAAAACTGTTTTTT. Filled out from reference TRBV5-8 and TRBJ1-4, the complete variable domain reads EAGVTQSPTHLIKTRGQQATLRCSPISGHTSVYWYQQALGLGLQFLLWYDEGEERNRGNFPPRFSGRQFPNYSSELNVNALELEDSALYLCASSLEGTTNEKLFFGSGTQLSVL.

This clone was detected only once. J is TRBJ2-5 and V is TRBV6-5, with a weak D call TRBD1 (6 bases). Germline V CDR1 and CDR2: MNHEY, SVGAGI. This CDR3 spans 13 amino acids. V gave up 8 bases and J gave up 4 bases, with 14 bases separating them. The CDR3 nucleotides are TGTGCCAGCGGCTACAGGGAAGGAGAGACCCAGTACTTC. As protein: CASGYREGETQYF.

J is TRBJ2-4 and V is TRBV19; 10 bases agree with TRBD2. This CDR3 has 17 amino acids. The germline V gene encodes CDR1 LNHDA and CDR2 SQIVND (reference sequence). V gave up 6 bases and J gave up 0 bases; unmatched junction bases: 8. CDR3 in DNA: TGTGCCAGTAGAAAAGCGGGGGGGGTCCCAGCCAAAAACATTCAGTACTTC. It yields the protein CASRKAGGVPAKNIQYF.

The chain couples TRBV14 to TRBJ1-1; D perhaps matches TRBD1 (6 bases). CDR3 length: 14 residues. Germline V lookup: CDR1 SGHDN, CDR2 FVKESK. The ends were cut back, 3 bases at V and 3 bases at J, with 11 bases in the middle. CDR3 sequence reads: CASSQLGGDTEAFF. The DNA for the CDR3 is TGTGCCAGCAGCCAGTTAGGGGGAGACACTGAAGCTTTCTTT.

V usage is TRBV5-5 and J usage is TRBJ2-3; TRBD2 might be the D (5 bases). Germline CDR1 reads SGHKS; CDR2 reads YYEKEE (reference sequence). The CDR3 loop spans 14 amino acids. Between the trimmed V and J ends, which lost 2 bases and 3 bases, there was a span of 10 bases. In DNA form, the CDR3 reads TGTGCCAGCAGCTTACTGGAGGATACAGATACGCAGTATTTT. It is translated as CASSLLEDTDTQYF.

J is TRBJ1-2 and V is TRBV5-6; D gene ambiguous. The length of the CDR3 is 13 residues. Germline V CDR1 and CDR2: SGHDT, YYEEEE. Between the trimmed V and J ends, which lost 5 bases and 0 bases, there was a span of 8 bases. The CDR3 bases are TGTGCCAGCAGGAACACGTCTAACTATGGCTACACCTTC. Encoded protein: CASRNTSNYGYTF. Together with reference TRBV5-6 and TRBJ1-2, the CDR3 gives the full variable domain: DAGVTQSPTHLIKTRGQQVTLRCSPKSGHDTVSWYQQALGQGPQFIFQYYEEEERQRGNFPDRFSGHQFPNYSSELNVNALLLGDSALYLCASRNTSNYGYTFGSGTRLTVV.

This sequence joins TRBV14 and TRBJ1-1; 7 bases map to TRBD1. J lost 3 bases, V lost 3 bases, and 16 bases had no gene match. CDR3 length: 18 amino acids. Germline assignment: CDR1 SGHDN and CDR2 FVKESK. The CDR3 nucleotides are TGTGCCAGCAGCCATGATAGACAGGGTGGGATTGGGGACACTGAAGCTTTCTTT. Translating gives CASSHDRQGGIGDTEAFF.

The V gene is TRBV4-1, the J gene TRBJ1-2, with D possibly matching TRBD1 (6 bases). The CDR3 extends over 14 amino acids. The germline V gene has CDR1 MGHRA and CDR2 YSYEKL. Trimming removed 4 bases from V and 0 bases from J, with 9 bases in between. CDR3 DNA sequence: TGCGCCAGCAGCCCGCGGACAGCTAACTATGGCTACACCTTC. As protein: CASSPRTANYGYTF.

This clone was seen just once. The V gene is TRBV7-2, the J gene TRBJ2-1, with 11 bases identical to TRBD2. The V segment lost 6 bases and the J segment 9 bases; nucleotides outside the gene matches: 10. Germline CDR1 and CDR2: SGHTA and FQGNSA. CDR3 length: 15 amino acids. CDR3: CASRSSGLAGGEQFF. The DNA for the CDR3 is TGTGCCAGCAGATCCAGCGGACTAGCGGGCGGTGAGCAGTTCTTC.

The chain has TRBV2 and TRBJ2-2; perhaps TRBD1 as D (6 bases). Trimming removed 5 bases at V and 8 bases at J, with 18 bases between. This CDR3 region has 15 residues. CDR1 is SNHLY, CDR2 FYNNEI, per germline. The CDR3 bases are TGTGCCAGCAGTCCTGCCGGGACATCGATAGGGGAGCTGTTTTTT. Residues: CASSPAGTSIGELFF.

V is TRBV12-3 or TRBV12-4 and J is TRBJ2-5; D is unclear. Trimming left V 6 bases short and J 6 bases short, with 11 bases between. The CDR3 extends over 12 amino acids. This CDR3 is CASSPLLQTQYF. DNA of the CDR3: TGTGCCAGCAGCCCTCTATTGCAGACCCAGTACTTC.

The chain joins TRBV5-6 to TRBJ2-1; possibly TRBD1 for D (5 bases). The CDR3 loop spans 15 amino acids. Germline-derived CDR1 and CDR2 are SGHDT and YYEEEE. Trimming took off 3 bases at V and 5 bases at J, with 15 bases between the two ends. In nucleotides, the CDR3 is TGTGCCAGCAGCTCGACAGTTTATGAGGACAATGAGCAGTTCTTC. Amino acid sequence: CASSSTVYEDNEQFF.

The chain links TRBV27 to TRBJ1-2; D perhaps matches TRBD1 (5 bases). The CDR3 has 13 residues. Trimming cost V 0 bases and J 8 bases, with 10 bases left between them. The germline V gene has CDR1 MNHEY and CDR2 SMNVEV (reference sequence). The CDR3 protein is CASSLSTGEGYTF. In DNA, the CDR3 is TGTGCCAGCAGTTTATCCACGGGGGAAGGCTACACCTTC.

The rearrangement links TRBV19 to TRBJ2-7, with 7 bases matching TRBD1. The V and J ends lost 4 bases and 3 bases, in that order; junction bases with no gene match: 9. This CDR3 is built from 15 residues. Germline CDR1 LNHDA, CDR2 SQIVND (reference sequence). The CDR3 coding sequence is TGTGCCAGTAGTACCCGCGCCGGGGACAGCTACGAGCAGTACTTC. It is translated as CASSTRAGDSYEQYF.

This chain links TRBV5-8 with TRBJ2-3; D might be TRBD2 (6 bases). The CDR3 is made up of 14 amino acids. V was clipped by 5 bases and J by 1 base, with 11 bases between them. CDR1 and CDR2 (germline): SGHTS, YDEGEE. The CDR3 is CASRQPGGTDTQYF. In DNA form, the CDR3 reads TGTGCCAGCAGACAGCCGGGGGGCACAGATACGCAGTATTTT.